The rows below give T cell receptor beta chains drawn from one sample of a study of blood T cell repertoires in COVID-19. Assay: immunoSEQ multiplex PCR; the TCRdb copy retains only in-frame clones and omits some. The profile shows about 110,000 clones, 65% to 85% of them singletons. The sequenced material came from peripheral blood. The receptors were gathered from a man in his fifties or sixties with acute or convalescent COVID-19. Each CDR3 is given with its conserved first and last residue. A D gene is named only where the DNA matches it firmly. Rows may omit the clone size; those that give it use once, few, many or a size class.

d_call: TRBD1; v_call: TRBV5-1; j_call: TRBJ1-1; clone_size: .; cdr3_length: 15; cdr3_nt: TGCGCCAGTATTCAAGGGACAGGAACAAACACTGAAGCTTTCTTT; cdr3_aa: CASIQGTGTNTEAFF
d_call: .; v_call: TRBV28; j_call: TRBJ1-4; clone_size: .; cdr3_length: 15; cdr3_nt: TGTGCCAGCAGTTTACTCGGCACAGGGAAGGAAAAACTGTTTTTT; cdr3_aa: CASSLLGTGKEKLFF
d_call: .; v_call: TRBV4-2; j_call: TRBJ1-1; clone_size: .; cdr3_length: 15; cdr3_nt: TGTGCCAGCAGCCAAGAGGGCCAGGGCATTGATGAAGCTTTCTTT; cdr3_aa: CASSQEGQGIDEAFF
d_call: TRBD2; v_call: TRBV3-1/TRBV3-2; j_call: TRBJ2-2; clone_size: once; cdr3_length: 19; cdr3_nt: TGTGCCAGCAGCCGTTTTCTTGCGGGGGGGCTTCAAAGGGCCGGGGAGCTGTTTTTT; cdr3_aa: CASSRFLAGGLQRAGELFF
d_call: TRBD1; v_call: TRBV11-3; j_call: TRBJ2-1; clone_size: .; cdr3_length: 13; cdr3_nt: TGTGCCAGCAGCTCCAAAACGGGACAGAAGCAGTTCTTC; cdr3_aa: CASSSKTGQKQFF
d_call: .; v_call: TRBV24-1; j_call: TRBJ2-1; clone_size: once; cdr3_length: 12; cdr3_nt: TGTGCCACCAGTGACCCCAACAATGAGCAGTTCTTC; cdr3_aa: CATSDPNNEQFF
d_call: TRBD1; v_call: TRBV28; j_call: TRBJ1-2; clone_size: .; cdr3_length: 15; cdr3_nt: TGTGCCAGCAGTCCCCGGCAGATCAGGGGGTATGGCTACACCTTC; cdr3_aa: CASSPRQIRGYGYTF
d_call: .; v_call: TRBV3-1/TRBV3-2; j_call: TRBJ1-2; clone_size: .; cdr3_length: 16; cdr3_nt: TGTGCCAGCAGCCAAGACCCGGGGGGGGCTGAGTATGGCTACACCTTC; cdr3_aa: CASSQDPGGAEYGYTF
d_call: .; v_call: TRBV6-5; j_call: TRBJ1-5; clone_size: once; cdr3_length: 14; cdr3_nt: TGTGCCAGCAGCACAGGGATATACAATCAGCCCCAGCATTTT; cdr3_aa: CASSTGIYNQPQHF
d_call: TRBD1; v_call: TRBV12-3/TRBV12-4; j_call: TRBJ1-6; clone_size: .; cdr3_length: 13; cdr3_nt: TGTGCCAGCAGTTTAAGACAGGGTTCACCCCTCCACTTT; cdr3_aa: CASSLRQGSPLHF
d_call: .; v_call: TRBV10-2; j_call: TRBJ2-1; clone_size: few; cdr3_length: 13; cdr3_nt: TGCGCCAGCATAGTATCGGGGGGCTATGAGCAGTTCTTC; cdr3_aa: CASIVSGGYEQFF
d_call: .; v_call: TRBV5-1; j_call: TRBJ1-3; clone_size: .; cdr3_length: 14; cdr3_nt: TGCGCCAGCAGCTTGGTGCAGGGTGGAAACACCATATATTTT; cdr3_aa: CASSLVQGGNTIYF
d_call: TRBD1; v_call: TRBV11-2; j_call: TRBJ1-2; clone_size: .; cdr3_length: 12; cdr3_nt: TGTGCCAGCAGCCGGACAGGGGATGGCTACACCTTC; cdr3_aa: CASSRTGDGYTF